The 3 T cell receptor beta chains in this list originate from one sample, sequenced in a study of early T cells in non-severe SARS-CoV-2 infection. TCRdb reanalysed the 5' RACE reads using MiXCR and keeps one entry per CDR3 protein. The sample lists about 80,000 distinct CDR3 sequences, around 12% seen once, with about a sixth in the top ten. The sequences come from whole blood, collected at baseline. These receptors were taken from an adult who was a healthcare worker with PCR-confirmed SARS-CoV-2 infection or an uninfected control (not recorded which). The donor label of this sample is uncertain.

This clonotype occurred a few times. This chain links TRBV5-6 with TRBJ1-5; weak D call: TRBD1 (6 bases). Trimming stripped 1 base from V and 0 bases from J, with 8 bases between. The CDR3 spans 15 residues. The germline V gene has CDR1 SGHDT and CDR2 YYEEEE. CDR3 residues: CASSLSRGSNQPQHF. The DNA of the CDR3 is TGTGCCAGCAGCTTGAGCAGGGGTAGCAATCAGCCCCAGCATTTT. Using reference TRBV5-6 and TRBJ1-5 for the parts outside the CDR3, the full variable domain is DAGVTQSPTHLIKTRGQQVTLRCSPKSGHDTVSWYQQALGQGPQFIFQYYEEEERQRGNFPDRFSGHQFPNYSSELNVNALLLGDSALYLCASSLSRGSNQPQHFGDGTRLSIL.

This clonotype showed up just a few times. This chain joins TRBV7-2 and TRBJ1-2, with TRBD1 matching 10 bases. Germline V CDR1 and CDR2: SGHTA, FQGNSA. This CDR3 comprises 14 residues. V trimming: 5 bases; J trimming: 5 bases; junction bases outside the gene matches: 5. CDR3 nucleotides: TGTGCCAGCAGCAGACGACAGGGGGCTTATGGCTACACCTTC. Residues: CASSRRQGAYGYTF.

This clonotype was detected only a few times. The chain recombines TRBV7-9 with TRBJ2-7, with 11 bases lining up with TRBD2. Germline V CDR1 and CDR2: SEHNR, FQNEAQ (reference sequence). The CDR3 covers 15 residues. The junction had 7 bases not matched to a gene; V was cut back by 4 bases and J by 5 bases. The CDR3 DNA reads as TGTGCCAGCAGCTCCCGGGGTAGCGGGGGGGACGAGCAGTACTTC. Translating gives CASSSRGSGGDEQYF.